Sequencing of this TCR beta chain was carried out in a study of T cell responses to AZD1222 COVID-19 vaccine. Across the study: Pooling of second doses given at about 4 or about 12 weeks was done.

To note about this clone: The antigen remains undetermined.

Study results and limitations: Females made up more of the donors, who were largely white British, and clonal diversity may have come out too low.

TCRdb keeps only in-frame clones here, not all; method: immunoSEQ multiplex PCR. The sample shows 70,000 to 85,000 clones, 86% of them seen only once. This clonotype originated in an adult in good health. The material sequenced was peripheral blood, taken on day 0 of AZD1222 vaccination.

The CDR3: CASSPIKGRFPPLHF. DNA for the CDR3: TGTGCCAGCAGCCCGATTAAGGGACGGTTTCCACCCCTCCACTTT. V gene TRBV6-2 or TRBV6-3 combines with J gene TRBJ1-6; TRBD1 is a possible D gene (5 bases). Germline assignment: CDR1 MNHEY and CDR2 SVGEGT. The CDR3 consists of 15 residues. V was trimmed by 6 bases and J by 11 bases, leaving 20 bases between them.